This TCR beta chain appears in the sequencing data of a study of Ad26.COV2.S vaccination and SARS-CoV-2 variants. Study-level results: The study found similar non-spike TCR breadth in vaccine and placebo recipients.

Details on this clone: Its antigen remains unidentified.

Sequencing was performed with immunoSEQ multiplex PCR; in TCRdb, only in-frame clones are kept and a portion is missing. The data show some 340,000 clones, around 84% seen once. Regarding treatment: 15 to 20 received Ad26.COV2.S at low or high dose, single or two shots; 5 received placebo; per-sample allocation not given. Sampling happened 63 days after the first vaccine or placebo injection. The TCR was taken from a person aged 18-60 years who received the Ad26.COV2.S COVID-19 vaccine or a placebo. The sample in question was peripheral blood, obtained in a trial of Ad26.COV2.S vaccine versus placebo.

The CDR3 here is CASSETLVVPNQPQHF. The CDR3 DNA reads as TGTGCCAGCAGTGAAACTCTGGTGGTCCCCAATCAGCCCCAGCATTTT. The chain employs TRBV6-1 and TRBJ1-5; D gene ambiguous. The CDR3 covers 16 residues. With 2 bases removed from V and 3 bases from J, the gap between germline ends came to 14 bases. Germline V CDR1 and CDR2: MNHNS, SASEGT.